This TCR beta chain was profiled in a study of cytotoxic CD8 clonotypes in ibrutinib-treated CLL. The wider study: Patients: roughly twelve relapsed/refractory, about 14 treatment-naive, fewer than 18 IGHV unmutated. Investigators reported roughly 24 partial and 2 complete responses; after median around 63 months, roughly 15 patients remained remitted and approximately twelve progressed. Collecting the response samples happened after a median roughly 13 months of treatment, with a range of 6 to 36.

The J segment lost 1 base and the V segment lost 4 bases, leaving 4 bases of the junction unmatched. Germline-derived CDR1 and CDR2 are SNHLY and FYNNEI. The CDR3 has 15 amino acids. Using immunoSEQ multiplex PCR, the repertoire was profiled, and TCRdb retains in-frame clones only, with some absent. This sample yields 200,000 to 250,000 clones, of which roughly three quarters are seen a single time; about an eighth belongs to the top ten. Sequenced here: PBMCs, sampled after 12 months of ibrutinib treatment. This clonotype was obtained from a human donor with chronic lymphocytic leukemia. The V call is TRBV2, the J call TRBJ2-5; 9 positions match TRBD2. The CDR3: CASSVGGRAQETQYF. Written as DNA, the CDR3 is TGTGCCAGCAGTGTAGGCGGGAGGGCCCAAGAGACCCAGTACTTC.